The 18 T cell receptor beta chains given below trace back to one sample, sequenced in a study of blood T cells in healthy people across ages. Alongside a J-beta primer mix, a sample-barcoded 5' primer served in a second PCR lasting about 7 to 11 cycles. In TCRdb, the 5' RACE reads were re-called with MiXCR into one record per CDR3 protein. The sample carries about 570,000 distinct CDR3 sequences, approximately 27% recorded once. The sample was blood. These receptors were obtained from an older woman in good health.

This clonotype was seen only once. The chain joins TRBV6-2 or TRBV6-3 to TRBJ2-7, with 7 bases lining up with TRBD1. V trimming: 4 bases; J trimming: 3 bases; junction bases outside the gene matches: 9. The CDR3 has 15 amino acids. Germline CDR1 is MNHEY and CDR2 is SVGEGT. This CDR3 reads CASSSFDRVYYEQYF. The CDR3 nucleotides are TGTGCCAGCAGTTCCTTCGACAGGGTTTACTACGAGCAGTACTTC.

This clonotype was counted only a few times. The J gene is TRBJ2-3, the V gene TRBV20-1; no definite D call. V was pared by 3 bases and J by 0 bases, with 4 bases between. Germline lookup yields CDR1 DFQATT and CDR2 SNEGSKA (reference sequence). CDR3 size: 12 residues. This chain's CDR3 is CSASSSTDTQYF. As DNA, the CDR3 is TGCAGTGCTAGCTCTAGCACAGATACGCAGTATTTT.

Points on this clonotype: One junction end does not reproduce the germline sequence, and a read error may be involved. The V call is TRBV15, the J call TRBJ1-4; TRBD1 matches at 7 bases. This CDR3 comprises 13 residues. Germline loops: CDR1 LNHNV, CDR2 YYDKDF (reference sequence). CDR3 amino acids: CATSRGFNEKLFF. The CDR3, as DNA: TGTGCCACTAGCAGGGGGTTCAATGAAAAACTGTTTTTT.

There are a few counts of this clonotype. This chain uses TRBV7-2 with TRBJ1-3; 7 positions match TRBD1. The CDR3 extends over 15 amino acids. With V trimmed by 5 bases and J by 3 bases, 7 bases remained unmatched. Germline V gene data show CDR1 as SGHTA and CDR2 as FQGNSA. DNA for the CDR3: TGTGCCAGCAGCCGCACAGGGGCTAATGGAAACACCATATATTTT. As protein: CASSRTGANGNTIYF.

The chain joins TRBV5-1 to TRBJ2-1; TRBD2 matches 7 bases. The germline V gene encodes CDR1 SGHRS and CDR2 YFSETQ. V lost 4 bases, J lost 5 bases, and 21 bases stayed unmatched. CDR3 length equals 19 residues. CDR3 sequence: CASSPGLLRNMGSHNEQFF. The CDR3 coding sequence is TGCGCCAGCAGCCCGGGACTACTTAGGAATATGGGGTCCCACAATGAGCAGTTCTTC.

This clonotype turned up a few times. The chain links TRBV9 to TRBJ2-6; D possibly corresponds to TRBD2 (6 bases). V was pared by 1 base and J by 1 base, with 9 bases between. The CDR3 runs to 16 residues. CDR1 is SGDLS and CDR2 is YYNGEE in the germline V gene. Here the CDR3 reads CASSVMGGSGANVLTF. In nucleotides, the CDR3 is TGTGCCAGCAGCGTAATGGGGGGTTCTGGGGCCAACGTCCTGACTTTC.

This chain links TRBV12-3 or TRBV12-4 with TRBJ2-5; perhaps TRBD2 as D (5 bases). Trimming took off 6 bases at V and 1 base at J, with 9 bases between the two ends. The CDR3 runs to 13 residues. CDR3 loop: CASRLGSQETQYF. The DNA for the CDR3 is TGTGCCAGCAGACTGGGGAGCCAAGAGACCCAGTACTTC.

In its sample, this clonotype was seen a few times. This chain joins TRBV6-2 or TRBV6-3 and TRBJ2-1, with D possibly matching TRBD1 (5 bases). The germline V gene has CDR1 MNHEY and CDR2 SVGEGT. V dropped 8 bases and J dropped 0 bases, with 11 bases sitting between them. The CDR3 runs to 14 residues. CDR3: CASQGLISYNEQFF. CDR3 nucleotide sequence: TGTGCCAGCCAGGGCCTGATCTCCTACAATGAGCAGTTCTTC.

This chain uses TRBV11-1 with TRBJ2-7, with 7 bases aligning to TRBD1. The length of the CDR3 is 15 residues. Germline V lookup: CDR1 SGHAT, CDR2 FQDESV (reference sequence). Germline trimming cut 4 bases from V and 0 bases from J; bases unmatched to any gene: 6. CDR3 DNA: TGTGCCAGCAGCTGGGGACAGTCCAGCTCCTACGAGCAGTACTTC. Encoded protein: CASSWGQSSSYEQYF. The whole variable domain, filled in from reference TRBV11-1 and TRBJ2-7, reads EAEVAQSPRYKITEKSQAVAFWCDPISGHATLYWYRQILGQGPELLVQFQDESVVDDSQLPKDRFSAERLKGVDSTLKIQPAELGDSAMYLCASSWGQSSSYEQYFGPGTRLTVT.

The rearrangement uses TRBV7-2 and TRBJ1-2; TRBD1 agrees at 11 bases. The trim removed 5 bases at V and 6 bases at J, leaving 2 bases unmatched. Germline loops: CDR1 SGHTA, CDR2 FQGNSA. The CDR3 has 13 residues. The CDR3 nucleotides are TGTGCCAGCAGCCGGACAGGGGGCGATGGCTACACCTTC. Translated: CASSRTGGDGYTF.

This clonotype was observed a few times. The rearrangement uses TRBV18 and TRBJ1-1, with unresolved D. The CDR3 extends over 14 amino acids. V was pared by 3 bases and J by 5 bases, with 13 bases between. Per germline, CDR1 KGHSH and CDR2 LQKENI. The chain's CDR3 is CASSPTEGNTEAFF. The DNA for the CDR3 is TGTGCCAGCTCACCGACGGAGGGTAATACTGAAGCTTTCTTT.

V gene TRBV10-3 combines with J gene TRBJ2-5; D gene uncertain. Trimming pared 0 bases from V and 5 bases from J, leaving 13 bases between. CDR3 length: 15 amino acids. CDR1 and CDR2 (germline): ENHRY, SYGVKD. Written as DNA, the CDR3 is TGTGCCATCAGTGAGTCTCTAGTAAAGGAGGAGACCCAGTACTTC. Translated, it gives CAISESLVKEETQYF.

The V gene is TRBV5-1, the J gene TRBJ2-7; the D is unclear. Trimming stripped 4 bases from V and 7 bases from J, with 12 bases between. Germline assignment: CDR1 SGHRS and CDR2 YFSETQ. The CDR3 length is 12 residues. This CDR3 reads CASSVGIREQYF. Written as DNA, the CDR3 is TGCGCCAGCAGCGTAGGAATCAGGGAGCAGTACTTC.

This clonotype was found a few times. The germline gene is not matched at one end of the junction; a read error may be the cause. The V and J genes are TRBV7-8 and TRBJ2-1; TRBD1 agrees at 8 bases. This CDR3 contains 15 residues. Germline values: CDR1 SGHVS, CDR2 FQNEAQ. CDR3 amino acids: CASSSRDRSSNEQFF. For the CDR3, the DNA is TGTGCCAGCAGCTCCCGGGACAGGTCCTCCAATGAGCAGTTCTTC.

This clonotype was detected only a few times. In DNA, the CDR3 is TGCGCCACCTCAGGGGAAGACACAGATACGCAGTATTTT. It yields the protein CATSGEDTDTQYF. The chain combines TRBV5-1 with TRBJ2-3, with D perhaps TRBD1 (6 bases). CDR1 SGHRS and CDR2 YFSETQ come from the germline V gene. With 9 bases removed from V and 2 bases from J, the gap between germline ends came to 13 bases. The CDR3 loop spans 13 amino acids.

This sequence joins TRBV20-1 and TRBJ2-2, with 12 bases that match TRBD2. V trimming: 3 bases; J trimming: 5 bases; junction bases outside the gene matches: 7. CDR1 DFQATT and CDR2 SNEGSKA come from the germline V gene (reference sequence). The CDR3 is made up of 16 amino acids. CDR3 DNA: TGCAGTGCTAGGGACCTGACTAGCGGGGGAACCGGGGAGCTGTTTTTT. Amino acids: CSARDLTSGGTGELFF.

As concerns this clonotype: The CDR3 carries no conserved terminal phenylalanine or tryptophan, so it likely arises from a read error. The genes are TRBV29-1 and TRBJ2-3; a possible D gene is TRBD2 (5 bases). From germline, CDR1 is SQVTM and CDR2 ANQGSEA. V was pared by 1 base and J by 9 bases, with 8 bases between. The CDR3 extends over 11 amino acids. This CDR3 reads CSVEVTGTQYI. CDR3 nucleotide sequence: TGCAGCGTTGAAGTGACGGGGACGCAGTATATT.

This sequence joins TRBV25-1 and TRBJ2-3, with 7 bases lining up with TRBD2. The germline V gene encodes CDR1 MGHDK and CDR2 SYGVNS. With 6 bases clipped from V and 1 base from J, the junction kept 10 bases outside the gene matches. CDR3 length equals 16 residues. CDR3 in amino acids: CASSGASGARTDTQYF. CDR3 nucleotides: TGTGCCAGCAGCGGCGCAAGCGGGGCCCGCACAGATACGCAGTATTTT.